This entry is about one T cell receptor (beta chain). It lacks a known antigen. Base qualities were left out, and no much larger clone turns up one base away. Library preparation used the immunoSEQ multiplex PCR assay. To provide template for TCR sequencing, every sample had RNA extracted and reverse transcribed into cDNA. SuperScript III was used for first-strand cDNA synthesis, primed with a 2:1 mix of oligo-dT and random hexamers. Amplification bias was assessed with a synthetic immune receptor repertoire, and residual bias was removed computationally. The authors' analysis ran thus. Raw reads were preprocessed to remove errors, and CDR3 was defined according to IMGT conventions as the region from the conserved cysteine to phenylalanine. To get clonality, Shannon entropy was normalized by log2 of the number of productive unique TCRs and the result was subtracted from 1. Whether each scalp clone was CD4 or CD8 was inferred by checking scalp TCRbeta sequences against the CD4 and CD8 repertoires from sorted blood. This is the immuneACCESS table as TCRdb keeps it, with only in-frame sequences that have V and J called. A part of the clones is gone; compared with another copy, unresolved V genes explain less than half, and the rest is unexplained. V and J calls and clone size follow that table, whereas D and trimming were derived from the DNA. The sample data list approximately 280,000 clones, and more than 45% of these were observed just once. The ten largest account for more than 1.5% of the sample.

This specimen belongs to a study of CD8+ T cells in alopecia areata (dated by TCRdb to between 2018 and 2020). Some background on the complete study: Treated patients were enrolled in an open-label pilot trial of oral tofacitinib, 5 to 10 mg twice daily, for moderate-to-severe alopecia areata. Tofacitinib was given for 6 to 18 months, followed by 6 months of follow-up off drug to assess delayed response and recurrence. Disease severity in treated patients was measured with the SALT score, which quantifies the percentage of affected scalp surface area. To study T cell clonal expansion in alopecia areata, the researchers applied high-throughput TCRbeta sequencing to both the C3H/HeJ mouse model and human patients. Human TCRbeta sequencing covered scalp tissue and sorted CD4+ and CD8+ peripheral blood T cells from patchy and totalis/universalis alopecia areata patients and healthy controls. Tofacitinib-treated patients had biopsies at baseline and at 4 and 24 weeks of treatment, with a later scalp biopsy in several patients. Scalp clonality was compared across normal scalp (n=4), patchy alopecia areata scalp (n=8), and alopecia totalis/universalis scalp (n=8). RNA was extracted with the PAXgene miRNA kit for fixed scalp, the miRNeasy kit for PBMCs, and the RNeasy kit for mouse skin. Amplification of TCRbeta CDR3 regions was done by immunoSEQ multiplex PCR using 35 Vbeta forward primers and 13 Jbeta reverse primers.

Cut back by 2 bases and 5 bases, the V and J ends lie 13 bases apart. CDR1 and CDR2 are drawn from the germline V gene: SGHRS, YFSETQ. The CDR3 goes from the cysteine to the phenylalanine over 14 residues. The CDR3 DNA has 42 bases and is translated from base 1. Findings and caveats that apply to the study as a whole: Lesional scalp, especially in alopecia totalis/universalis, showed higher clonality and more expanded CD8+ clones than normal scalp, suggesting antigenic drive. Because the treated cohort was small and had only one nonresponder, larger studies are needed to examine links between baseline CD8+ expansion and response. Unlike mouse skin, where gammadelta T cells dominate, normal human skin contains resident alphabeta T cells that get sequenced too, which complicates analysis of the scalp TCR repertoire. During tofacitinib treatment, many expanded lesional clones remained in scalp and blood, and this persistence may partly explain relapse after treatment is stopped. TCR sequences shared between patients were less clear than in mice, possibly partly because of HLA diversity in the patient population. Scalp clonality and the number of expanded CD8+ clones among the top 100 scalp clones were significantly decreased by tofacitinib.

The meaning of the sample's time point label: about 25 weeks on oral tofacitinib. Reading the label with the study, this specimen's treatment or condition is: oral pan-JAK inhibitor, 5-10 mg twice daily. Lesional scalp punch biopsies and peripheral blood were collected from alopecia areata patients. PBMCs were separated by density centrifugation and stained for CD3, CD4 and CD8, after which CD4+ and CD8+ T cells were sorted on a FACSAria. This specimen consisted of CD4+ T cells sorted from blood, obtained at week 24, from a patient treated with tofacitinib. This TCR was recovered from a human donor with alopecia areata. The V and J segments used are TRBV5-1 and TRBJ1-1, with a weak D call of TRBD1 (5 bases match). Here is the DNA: TGCGCCAGCAGCTTTGAGGGGAGAAGGACTGAAGCTTTCTTT. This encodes CASSFEGRRTEAFF.